One sample yielded the 10 T cell receptor beta chains listed below, sequenced in a study of T cells expressing NK-cell markers. Using the 5' RACE reads, TCRdb records one entry per CDR3 protein without DNA. Across 350,000 to 450,000 distinct CDR3 sequences, the top ten clones capture about 5.2% of the sample. What was sequenced was blood T cells: a sorted CD56 or NKG2C T cell subset, CD4+ or CD8+ T cells, or bulk PBMC T cells (not recorded which). These receptors came from a man aged 18 to 69 in good health.

V and J are TRBV5-1 and TRBJ2-5; TCRdb reports TRBD1, a call that lacks DNA to check it against. The CDR3 runs to 15 residues. Germline-derived CDR1 and CDR2 are SGHRS and YFSETQ. CDR3: CASSSYAGTEETQYF.

This chain links TRBV29-1 with TRBJ2-5; lacking DNA, the TRBD1 call made by TCRdb goes unchecked. This CDR3 contains 16 residues. Germline V gene sequence: CDR1 SQVTM, CDR2 ANQGSEA. The CDR3 reads CSGRGAQGAFWETQYF.

The chain employs TRBV6-5 and TRBJ2-7; TCRdb's D call of TRBD1 is untestable without DNA. This CDR3 spans 15 amino acids. Per the germline V gene, CDR1 is MNHEY and CDR2 is SVGAGI. The CDR3 loop reads CASSYARQGSYEQYF.

The chain employs TRBV6-5 and TRBJ2-5; TCRdb names TRBD2, which stays unverified in the absence of DNA. Germline V CDR1 and CDR2: MNHEY, SVGAGI. This CDR3 contains 14 residues. CDR3 loop: CASSNRGPPETQYF.

J is TRBJ2-5 and V is TRBV25-1. The CDR3 loop spans 16 amino acids. Germline V gene lookup returns CDR1 MGHDK and CDR2 SYGVNS. The CDR3 spells CASSEYSSVSQETQYF.

This sequence joins TRBV19 and TRBJ2-6; TCRdb selects TRBD1, and the lack of DNA leaves this call unchecked. CDR3 length: 16 residues. Per germline, CDR1 LNHDA and CDR2 SQIVND (reference sequence). CDR3 protein: CASRTPGGSGANVLTF.

This rearrangement joins TRBV6-1 to TRBJ1-4. The CDR3 extends over 14 amino acids. Germline V gene data show CDR1 as MNHNS and CDR2 as SASEGT. The CDR3 loop is CASTVGIANEKLFF.

CDR3 protein: CAWALRDSNNSPLHF. This rearrangement joins TRBV30 to TRBJ1-6; TCRdb's assignment of TRBD1 cannot be checked, as there is no DNA. Per germline, CDR1 GTSNPN and CDR2 SVGIG (reference sequence). This CDR3 contains 15 residues.

The chain combines TRBV7-7 with TRBJ2-7; TCRdb reports TRBD2, a call that lacks DNA to check it against. The CDR3 contains 14 residues. In germline, CDR1 is SSHAT, CDR2 FNYEAQ (reference sequence). The CDR3: CASSPLGRNYEQYF.

This chain connects TRBV20-1 to TRBJ2-1; TCRdb indicates TRBD2, and absent DNA this call remains unverified. Germline V gives CDR1 DFQATT, CDR2 SNEGSKA (reference sequence). The CDR3 has 16 residues. The CDR3 sequence: CSVRPDLAGGPDEQFF.